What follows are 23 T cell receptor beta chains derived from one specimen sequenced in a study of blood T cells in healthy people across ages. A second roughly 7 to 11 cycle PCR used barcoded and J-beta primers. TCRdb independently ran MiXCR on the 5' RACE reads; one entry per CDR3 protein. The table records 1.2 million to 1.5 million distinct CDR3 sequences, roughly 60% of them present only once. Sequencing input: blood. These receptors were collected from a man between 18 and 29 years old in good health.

CDR3 bases: TGTGCCAGCAGCTTAATGGGAGGACGAGGGGTTGGCGAGCAGTACTTC. Translated, it gives CASSLMGGRGVGEQYF. J is TRBJ2-5 and V is TRBV11-2; the D gene is possibly TRBD2 (6 bases). The last part of the DNA fits TRBJ2-7 better; the J call may be wrong. CDR3 size: 16 residues. In germline, CDR1 is SGHAT, CDR2 FQNNGV.

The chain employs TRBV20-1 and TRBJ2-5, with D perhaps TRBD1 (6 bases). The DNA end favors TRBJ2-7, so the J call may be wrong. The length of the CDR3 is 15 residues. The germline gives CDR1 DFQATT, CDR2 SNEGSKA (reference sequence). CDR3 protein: CSARDDRSFSYEQYF. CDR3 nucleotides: TGCAGTGCTAGAGATGACAGGTCCTTTTCCTACGAGCAGTACTTC.

The chain's CDR3 is CAIRTPGSGDPDTQYF. The DNA for the CDR3 is TGTGCCATCAGGACACCGGGGAGCGGCGACCCAGATACGCAGTATTTT. The J gene is TRBJ2-3, the V gene TRBV10-3; a weak D match, TRBD2 (5 bases). This CDR3 contains 16 residues. Per the germline V gene, CDR1 is ENHRY and CDR2 is SYGVKD. Trimming left V 6 bases short and J 4 bases short, with 20 bases between.

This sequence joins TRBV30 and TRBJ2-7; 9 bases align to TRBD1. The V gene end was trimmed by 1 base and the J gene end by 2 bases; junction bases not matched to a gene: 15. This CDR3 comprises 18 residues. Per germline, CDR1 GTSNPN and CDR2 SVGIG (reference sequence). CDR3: CAWSATFPGTGPTYEQYF. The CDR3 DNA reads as TGTGCCTGGAGTGCCACCTTCCCCGGGACAGGGCCCACCTACGAGCAGTACTTC.

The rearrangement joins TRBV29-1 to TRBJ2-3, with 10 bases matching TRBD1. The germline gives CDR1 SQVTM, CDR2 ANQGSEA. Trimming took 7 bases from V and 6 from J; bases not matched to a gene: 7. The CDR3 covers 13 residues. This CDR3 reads CSADRGRLDTQYF. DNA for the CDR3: TGCAGCGCTGACAGGGGGCGCTTGGATACGCAGTATTTT.

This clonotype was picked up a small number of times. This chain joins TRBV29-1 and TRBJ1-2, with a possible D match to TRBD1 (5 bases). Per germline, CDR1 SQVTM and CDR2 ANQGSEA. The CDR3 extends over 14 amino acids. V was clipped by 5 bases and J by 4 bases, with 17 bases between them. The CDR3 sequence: CSVSPGGTSYGYTF. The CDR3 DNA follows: TGCAGCGTTTCGCCCGGGGGGACTAGCTATGGCTACACCTTC.

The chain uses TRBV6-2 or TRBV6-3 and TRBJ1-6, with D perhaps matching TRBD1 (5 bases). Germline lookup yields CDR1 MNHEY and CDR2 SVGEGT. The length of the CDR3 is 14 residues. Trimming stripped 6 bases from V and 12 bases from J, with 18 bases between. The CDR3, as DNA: TGTGCCAGCAGAATCGGCTCATCGGGGGAACCCCTCCACTTT. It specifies CASRIGSSGEPLHF.

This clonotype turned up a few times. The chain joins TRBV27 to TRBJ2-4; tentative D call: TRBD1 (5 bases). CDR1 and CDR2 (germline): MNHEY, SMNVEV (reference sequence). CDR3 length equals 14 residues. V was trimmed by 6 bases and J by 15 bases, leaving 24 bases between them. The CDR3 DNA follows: TGTGCCAGCAGCCCTGCGACTCTTGGGGCTGATTTGTACTTC. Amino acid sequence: CASSPATLGADLYF.

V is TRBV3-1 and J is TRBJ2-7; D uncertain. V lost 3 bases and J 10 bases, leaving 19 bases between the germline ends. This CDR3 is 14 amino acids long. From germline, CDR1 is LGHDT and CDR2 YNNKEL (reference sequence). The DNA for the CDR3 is TGTGCCAGCAGCCAGACTTCTACAGTTGGGATTCAGTACTTC. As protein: CASSQTSTVGIQYF.

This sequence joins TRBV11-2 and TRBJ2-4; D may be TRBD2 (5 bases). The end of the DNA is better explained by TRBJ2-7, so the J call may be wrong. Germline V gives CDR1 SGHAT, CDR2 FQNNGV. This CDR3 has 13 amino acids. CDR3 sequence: CASSLEAGDEQYF. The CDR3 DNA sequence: TGTGCCAGCAGCTTAGAGGCGGGTGACGAGCAGTACTTC.

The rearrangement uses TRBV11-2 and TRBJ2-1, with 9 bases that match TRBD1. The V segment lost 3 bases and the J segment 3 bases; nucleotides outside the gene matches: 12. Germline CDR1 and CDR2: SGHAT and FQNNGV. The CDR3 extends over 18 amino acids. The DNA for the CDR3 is TGTGCCAGCAGCTTTCGTGGGACAGGGTTTCATCGCTACAATGAGCAGTTCTTC. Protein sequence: CASSFRGTGFHRYNEQFF. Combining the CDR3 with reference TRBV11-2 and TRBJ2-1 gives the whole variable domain EAGVAQSPRYKIIEKRQSVAFWCNPISGHATLYWYQQILGQGPKLLIQFQNNGVVDDSQLPKDRFSAERLKGVDSTLKIQPAKLEDSAVYLCASSFRGTGFHRYNEQFFGPGTRLTVL.

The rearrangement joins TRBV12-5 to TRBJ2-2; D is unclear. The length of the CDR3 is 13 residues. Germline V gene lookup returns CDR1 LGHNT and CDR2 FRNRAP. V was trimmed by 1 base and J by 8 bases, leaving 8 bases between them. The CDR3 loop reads CASGLGVSGELFF. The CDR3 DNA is TGTGCTAGTGGTTTGGGGGTTTCAGGGGAGCTGTTTTTT.

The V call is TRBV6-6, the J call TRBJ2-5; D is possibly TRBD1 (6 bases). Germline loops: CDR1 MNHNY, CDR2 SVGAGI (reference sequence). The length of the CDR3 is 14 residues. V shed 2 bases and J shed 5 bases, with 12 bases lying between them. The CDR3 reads CASSYPVQGETQYF. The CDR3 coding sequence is TGTGCCAGCAGTTACCCGGTCCAGGGGGAGACCCAGTACTTC.

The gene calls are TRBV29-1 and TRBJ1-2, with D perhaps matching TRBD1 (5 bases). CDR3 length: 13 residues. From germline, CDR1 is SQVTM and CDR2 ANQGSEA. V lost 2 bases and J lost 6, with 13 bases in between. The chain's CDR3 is CSVESGLSDGYTF. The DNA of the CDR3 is TGCAGCGTTGAATCAGGGTTGAGTGATGGCTACACCTTC. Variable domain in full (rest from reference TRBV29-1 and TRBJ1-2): SAVISQKPSRDICQRGTSLTIQCQVDSQVTMMFWYRQQPGQSLTLIATANQGSEATYESGFVIDKFPISRPNLTFSTLTVSNMSPEDSSIYLCSVESGLSDGYTFGSGTRLTVV.

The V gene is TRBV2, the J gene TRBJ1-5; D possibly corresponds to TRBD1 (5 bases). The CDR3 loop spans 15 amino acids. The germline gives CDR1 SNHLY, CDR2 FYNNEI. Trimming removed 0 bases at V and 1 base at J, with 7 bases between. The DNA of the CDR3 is TGTGCCAGCAGTGAAGCCCCAGGGAGCAATCAGCCCCAGCATTTT. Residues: CASSEAPGSNQPQHF.

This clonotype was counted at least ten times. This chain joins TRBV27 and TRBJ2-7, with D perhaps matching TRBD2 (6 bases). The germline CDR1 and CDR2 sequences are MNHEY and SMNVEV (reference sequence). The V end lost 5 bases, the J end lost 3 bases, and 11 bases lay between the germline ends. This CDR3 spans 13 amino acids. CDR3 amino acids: CASSPGLNYEQYF. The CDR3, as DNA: TGTGCCAGCAGTCCGGGACTTAACTACGAGCAGTACTTC.

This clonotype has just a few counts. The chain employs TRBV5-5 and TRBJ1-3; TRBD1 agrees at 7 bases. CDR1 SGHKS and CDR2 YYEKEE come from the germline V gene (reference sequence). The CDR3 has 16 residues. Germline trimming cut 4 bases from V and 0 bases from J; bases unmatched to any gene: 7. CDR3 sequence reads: CASSRGQVFSGNTIYF. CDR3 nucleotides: TGTGCCAGCAGCCGCGGACAGGTCTTCTCTGGAAACACCATATATTTT.

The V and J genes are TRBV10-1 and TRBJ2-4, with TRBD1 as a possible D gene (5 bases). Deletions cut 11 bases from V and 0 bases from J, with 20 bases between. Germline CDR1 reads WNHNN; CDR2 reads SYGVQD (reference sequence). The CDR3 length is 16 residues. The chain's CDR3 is CAGPSTGHLAKNIQYF. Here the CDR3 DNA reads TGCGCCGGTCCCTCGACCGGACACCTAGCCAAAAACATTCAGTACTTC.

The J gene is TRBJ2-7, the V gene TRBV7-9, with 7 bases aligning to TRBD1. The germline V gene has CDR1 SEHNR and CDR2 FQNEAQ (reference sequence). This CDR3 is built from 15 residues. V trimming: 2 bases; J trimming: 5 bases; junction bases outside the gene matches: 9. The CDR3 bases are TGTGCCAGCAGCTTAATCTGGACAGGTCGGGACGAGCAGTACTTC. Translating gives CASSLIWTGRDEQYF.

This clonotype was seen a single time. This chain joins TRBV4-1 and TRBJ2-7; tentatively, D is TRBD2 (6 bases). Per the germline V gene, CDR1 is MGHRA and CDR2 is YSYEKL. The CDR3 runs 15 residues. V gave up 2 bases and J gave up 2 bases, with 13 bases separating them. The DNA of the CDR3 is TGCGCCAGCAGCCAATTGGGCGGGGCGACCTACGAGCAGTACTTC. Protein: CASSQLGGATYEQYF.

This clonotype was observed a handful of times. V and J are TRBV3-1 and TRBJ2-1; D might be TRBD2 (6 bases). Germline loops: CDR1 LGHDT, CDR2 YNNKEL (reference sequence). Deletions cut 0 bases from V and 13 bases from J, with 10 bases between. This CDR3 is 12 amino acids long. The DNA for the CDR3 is TGTGCCAGCAGCCAAGATCGGGAGACCCAGTTCTTC. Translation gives CASSQDRETQFF.

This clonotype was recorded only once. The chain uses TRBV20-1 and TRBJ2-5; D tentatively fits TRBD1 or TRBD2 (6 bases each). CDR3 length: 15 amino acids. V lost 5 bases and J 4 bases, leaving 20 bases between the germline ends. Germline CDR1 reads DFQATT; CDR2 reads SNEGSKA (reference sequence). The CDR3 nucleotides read TGCAGTGCTGGTCAAAGGCCGGGGGCAGGAGAGACCCAGTACTTC. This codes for CSAGQRPGAGETQYF.

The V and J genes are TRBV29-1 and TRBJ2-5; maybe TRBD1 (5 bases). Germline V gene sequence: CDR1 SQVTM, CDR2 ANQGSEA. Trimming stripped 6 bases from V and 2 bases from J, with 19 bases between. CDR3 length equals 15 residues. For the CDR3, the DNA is TGCAGCGTGACAGAAACCAAGCTCGGGCAAGAGACCCAGTACTTC. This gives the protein CSVTETKLGQETQYF.